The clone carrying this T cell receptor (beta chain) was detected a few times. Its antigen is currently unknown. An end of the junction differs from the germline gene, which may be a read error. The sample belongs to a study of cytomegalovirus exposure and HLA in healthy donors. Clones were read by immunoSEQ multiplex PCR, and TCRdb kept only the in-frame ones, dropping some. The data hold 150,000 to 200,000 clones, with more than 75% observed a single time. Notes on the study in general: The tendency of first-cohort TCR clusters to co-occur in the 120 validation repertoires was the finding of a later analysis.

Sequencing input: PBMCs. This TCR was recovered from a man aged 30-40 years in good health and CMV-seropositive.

CDR3 protein: CASSRTAVLGGHPLF. In DNA, the CDR3 is TGTGCCAGCAGCAGAACAGCGGTACTAGGAGGTCATCCCCTCTTC. The gene calls are TRBV6-6 and TRBJ2-7, with TRBD2 as a possible D gene (5 bases). CDR3 size: 15 residues. CDR1 is MNHNY, CDR2 SVGAGI, per germline (reference sequence).